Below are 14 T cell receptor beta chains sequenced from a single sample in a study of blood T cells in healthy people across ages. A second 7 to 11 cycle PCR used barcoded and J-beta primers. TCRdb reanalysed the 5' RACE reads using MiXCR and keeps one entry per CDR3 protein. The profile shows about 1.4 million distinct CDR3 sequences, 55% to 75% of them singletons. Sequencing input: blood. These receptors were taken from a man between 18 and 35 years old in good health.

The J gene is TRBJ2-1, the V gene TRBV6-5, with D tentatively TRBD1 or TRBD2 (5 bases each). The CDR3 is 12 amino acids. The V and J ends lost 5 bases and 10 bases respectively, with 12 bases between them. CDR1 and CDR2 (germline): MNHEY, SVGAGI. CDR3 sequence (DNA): TGTGCCAGCAGTATTCTCGGGACCGAGCAGTTCTTC. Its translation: CASSILGTEQFF.

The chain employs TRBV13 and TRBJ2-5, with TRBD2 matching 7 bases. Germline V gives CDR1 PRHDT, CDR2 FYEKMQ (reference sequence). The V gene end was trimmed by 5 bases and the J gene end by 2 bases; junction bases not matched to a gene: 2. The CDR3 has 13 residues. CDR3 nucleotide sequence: TGTGCCAGCAGCCGGGAGGCACAAGAGACCCAGTACTTC. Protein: CASSREAQETQYF.

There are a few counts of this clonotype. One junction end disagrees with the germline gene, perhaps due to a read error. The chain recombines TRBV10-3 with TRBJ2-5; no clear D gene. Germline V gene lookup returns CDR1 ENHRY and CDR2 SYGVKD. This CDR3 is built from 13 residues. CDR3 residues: CASSEAQQETQYF. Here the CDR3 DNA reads TGTGCCAGCAGTGAGGCGCAGCAAGAGACCCAGTACTTC.

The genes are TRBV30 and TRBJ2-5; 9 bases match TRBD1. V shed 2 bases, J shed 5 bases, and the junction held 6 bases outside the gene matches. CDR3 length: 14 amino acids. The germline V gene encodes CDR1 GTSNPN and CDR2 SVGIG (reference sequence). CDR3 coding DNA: TGTGCCTGGAGTCATACAGGGGGCCAGGAGACCCAGTACTTC. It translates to CAWSHTGGQETQYF.

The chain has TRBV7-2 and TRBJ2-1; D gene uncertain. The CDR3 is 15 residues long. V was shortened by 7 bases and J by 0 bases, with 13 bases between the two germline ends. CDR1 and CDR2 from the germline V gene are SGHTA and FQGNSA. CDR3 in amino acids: CASTYRLSSYNEQFF. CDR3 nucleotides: TGTGCCAGCACCTACCGTTTGAGCTCCTACAATGAGCAGTTCTTC.

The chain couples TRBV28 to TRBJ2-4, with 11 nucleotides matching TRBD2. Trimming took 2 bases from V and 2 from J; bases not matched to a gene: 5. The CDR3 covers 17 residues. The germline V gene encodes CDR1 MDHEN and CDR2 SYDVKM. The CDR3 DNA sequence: TGTGCCAGCAGTTTAGGCCTAGCGGGAGGATCCAAAAACATTCAGTACTTC. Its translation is CASSLGLAGGSKNIQYF.

The CDR3 DNA reads TGTGCCAGCTCAGCTGGACAAGATGAAAAACTGTTTTTT. This gives the protein CASSAGQDEKLFF. This sequence joins TRBV18 and TRBJ1-4; the D gene is possibly TRBD1 (5 bases). The CDR3 is 13 residues long. Germline CDR1 is KGHSH and CDR2 is LQKENI. V lost 5 bases to trimming and J lost 6 bases, with 10 bases between them.

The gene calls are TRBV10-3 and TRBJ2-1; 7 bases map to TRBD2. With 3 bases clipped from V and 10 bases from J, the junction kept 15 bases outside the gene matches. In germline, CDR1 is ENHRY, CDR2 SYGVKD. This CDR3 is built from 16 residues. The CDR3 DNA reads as TGTGCCATCAGTGATCACCGGACTAGTGTTTCCGGAGAGCAGTTCTTC. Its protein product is CAISDHRTSVSGEQFF.

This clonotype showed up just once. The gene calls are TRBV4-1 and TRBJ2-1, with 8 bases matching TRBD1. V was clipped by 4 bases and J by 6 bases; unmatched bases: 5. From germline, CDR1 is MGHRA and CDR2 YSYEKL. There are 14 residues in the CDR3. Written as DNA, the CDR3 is TGCGCCAGCAGCCGCCTGACAGGGGTCAATGAGCAGTTCTTC. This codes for CASSRLTGVNEQFF.

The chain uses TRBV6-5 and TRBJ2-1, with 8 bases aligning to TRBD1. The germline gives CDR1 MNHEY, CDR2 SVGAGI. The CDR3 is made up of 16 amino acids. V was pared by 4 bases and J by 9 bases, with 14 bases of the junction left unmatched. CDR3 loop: CASSLRTQGARVEQFF. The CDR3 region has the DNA TGTGCCAGCAGTTTACGCACCCAGGGGGCTCGGGTTGAGCAGTTCTTC.

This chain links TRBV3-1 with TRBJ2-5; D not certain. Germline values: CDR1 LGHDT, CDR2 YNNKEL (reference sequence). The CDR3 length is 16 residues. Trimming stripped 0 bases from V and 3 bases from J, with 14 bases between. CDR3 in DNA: TGTGCCAGCAGCCAAGATTGGGTAGTCACAGAAGAGACCCAGTACTTC. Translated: CASSQDWVVTEETQYF.

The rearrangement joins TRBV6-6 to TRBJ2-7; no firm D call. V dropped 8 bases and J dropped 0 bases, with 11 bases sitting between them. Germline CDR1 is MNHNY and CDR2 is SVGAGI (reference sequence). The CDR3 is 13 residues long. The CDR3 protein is CASVNPSSYEQYF. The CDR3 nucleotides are TGTGCCAGCGTCAACCCCAGCTCCTACGAGCAGTACTTC.

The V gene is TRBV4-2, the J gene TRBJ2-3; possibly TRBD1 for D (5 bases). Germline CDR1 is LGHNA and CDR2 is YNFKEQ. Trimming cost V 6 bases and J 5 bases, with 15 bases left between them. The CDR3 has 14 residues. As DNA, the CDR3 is TGTGCCAGCAGGGGTGGGGCGGCCGAAGATACGCAGTATTTT. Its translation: CASRGGAAEDTQYF.

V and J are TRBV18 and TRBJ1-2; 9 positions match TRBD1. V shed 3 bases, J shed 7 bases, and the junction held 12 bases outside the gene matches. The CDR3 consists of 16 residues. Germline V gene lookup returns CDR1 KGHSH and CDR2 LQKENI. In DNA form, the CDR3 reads TGTGCCAGCTCACCCACGGACAGGGGTTTCATTGGTGGCTACACCTTC. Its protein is CASSPTDRGFIGGYTF.